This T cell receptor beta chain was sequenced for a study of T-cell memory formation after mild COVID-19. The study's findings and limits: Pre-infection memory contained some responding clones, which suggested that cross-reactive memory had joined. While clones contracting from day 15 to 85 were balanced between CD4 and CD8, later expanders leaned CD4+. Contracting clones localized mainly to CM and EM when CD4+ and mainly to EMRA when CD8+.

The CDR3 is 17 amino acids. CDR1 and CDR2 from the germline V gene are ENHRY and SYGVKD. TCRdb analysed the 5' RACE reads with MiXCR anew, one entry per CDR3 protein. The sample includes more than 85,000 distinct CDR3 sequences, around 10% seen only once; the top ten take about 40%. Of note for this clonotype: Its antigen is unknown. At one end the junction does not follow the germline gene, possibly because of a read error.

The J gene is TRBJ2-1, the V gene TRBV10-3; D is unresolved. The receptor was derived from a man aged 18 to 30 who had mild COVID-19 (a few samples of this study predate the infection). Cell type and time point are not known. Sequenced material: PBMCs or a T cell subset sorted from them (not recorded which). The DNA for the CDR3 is TGTGGCATCAGTGATCAATCGTCGGACGGATCCTACAATGAGCAGTTCTTC. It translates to CGISDQSSDGSYNEQFF.